One sample yielded the 21 T cell receptor beta chains listed below, sequenced in a study of a mutant IDH1 vaccine in newly diagnosed glioma. The method was immunoSEQ multiplex PCR; TCRdb's version includes in-frame clones alone and lacks a portion of them. This sample yields tens of thousands of clones, of which approximately 86% are seen a single time; less than 3.5% belongs to the top ten. Time point here: week 5, during vaccination. Doses comprised 300 ug of mutant IDH1 20-mer peptide each, plus topical imiquimod. Antigens for these TCRs are unknown. The source material was peripheral blood mononuclear cells (PBMCs), sampled from a glioma patient whose treatment included an IDH1 peptide vaccine. These receptors came from a woman in her thirties or forties with glioma. Some clones in this sample may be carry-over from other donors' samples.

This chain links TRBV11-2 with TRBJ2-5; D might be TRBD1 (6 bases). V was trimmed by 7 bases and J by 4 bases, leaving 16 bases between them. In germline, CDR1 is SGHAT, CDR2 FQNNGV. The CDR3 sequence is 14 residues long. CDR3 DNA: TGTGCCAGCACCAGAGACAGGCTATCAGAGACCCAGTACTTC. This translates into CASTRDRLSETQYF.

The chain employs TRBV11-1 and TRBJ1-1, with 8 bases aligning to TRBD1. Germline assignment: CDR1 SGHAT and CDR2 FQDESV (reference sequence). This CDR3 comprises 15 residues. V gave up 2 bases and J gave up 3 bases; unmatched junction bases: 5. CDR3: CASSLFQGADTEAFF. CDR3 DNA sequence: TGTGCCAGCAGCTTATTCCAGGGGGCGGACACTGAAGCTTTCTTT.

V is TRBV5-1 and J is TRBJ1-1; perhaps TRBD1 as D (5 bases). Trimming pared 5 bases from V and 3 bases from J, leaving 14 bases between. From germline, CDR1 is SGHRS and CDR2 YFSETQ. The CDR3 contains 14 residues. The CDR3 region is CASSSGTDYTEAFF. The CDR3 DNA follows: TGCGCCAGCAGTTCCGGGACGGACTACACTGAAGCTTTCTTT.

This chain's CDR3 is CASSFGGGQGHEQFF. In DNA, the CDR3 is TGTGCCAGCAGCTTTGGAGGGGGACAGGGTCACGAGCAGTTCTTC. J is TRBJ2-1 and V is TRBV4-2, with 9 bases matching TRBD1. Germline CDR1 and CDR2: LGHNA and YNFKEQ. J lost 10 bases, V lost 5 bases, and 12 bases had no gene match. The CDR3 is 15 amino acids.

V gene TRBV5-3 combines with J gene TRBJ2-7; 7 bases align to TRBD1. TRBV5-3 carries the ORF label, with uncertain function. The V gene end was trimmed by 4 bases and the J gene end by 7 bases; junction bases not matched to a gene: 14. CDR3 length: 15 amino acids. The CDR3 region has the DNA TGTGCCAGAAGCCCGCGGCGACAGGGCACAAGGGAGCAGTACTTC. As protein: CARSPRRQGTREQYF.

This clone was found a few times. The CDR3 region has the DNA TGTGCCAGTAGCCCCCAGAATAAGTATGGCTACACCTTC. Its translation is CASSPQNKYGYTF. This chain joins TRBV19 and TRBJ1-2; D gene uncertain. V was pared by 6 bases and J by 5 bases, with 13 bases between. Germline CDR1 is LNHDA and CDR2 is SQIVND (reference sequence). CDR3 length: 13 amino acids.

As DNA, the CDR3 is TGTGCCAGCAGCCCCGGAGGGGGGCTGGATACGCAGTATTTT. Translated, it gives CASSPGGGLDTQYF. The J gene is TRBJ2-3, the V gene TRBV11-2; D may match TRBD1 or TRBD2 (6 bases each). This CDR3 has 14 amino acids. Trimming pared 5 bases from V and 6 bases from J, leaving 15 bases between. Per germline, CDR1 SGHAT and CDR2 FQNNGV.

This clone is a singleton in its sample. The gene calls are TRBV4-2 and TRBJ1-5; no definite D call. This CDR3 spans 13 amino acids. V dropped 1 base and J dropped 4 bases, with 5 bases sitting between them. Germline CDR1 and CDR2: LGHNA and YNFKEQ. The CDR3 loop is CASSQALNQPQHF. CDR3 DNA sequence: TGTGCCAGCAGCCAAGCCCTTAATCAGCCCCAGCATTTT.

This chain joins TRBV2 and TRBJ2-2; D is tentatively TRBD1 or TRBD2 (6 bases each). Per germline, CDR1 SNHLY and CDR2 FYNNEI. Between the trimmed V and J ends, which lost 7 bases and 6 bases, there was a span of 18 bases. The CDR3 is 15 residues long. CDR3 amino acids: CASTETTRGAGELFF. In DNA, the CDR3 is TGTGCCAGCACCGAAACGACTAGGGGGGCCGGGGAGCTGTTTTTT.

The CDR3 loop reads CASSLGSGQVHEQYF. The DNA of the CDR3 is TGTGCCAGCAGCCTCGGGTCGGGACAGGTGCACGAGCAGTACTTC. The chain links TRBV4-2 to TRBJ2-7; 8 bases line up with TRBD1. The CDR3 sequence is 15 residues long. With 4 bases clipped from V and 5 bases from J, the junction kept 10 bases outside the gene matches. Germline lookup yields CDR1 LGHNA and CDR2 YNFKEQ.

The chain recombines TRBV6-5 with TRBJ2-7; the D gene is possibly TRBD1 (5 bases). CDR3 length: 13 residues. V lost 11 bases and J lost 2, with 16 bases in between. Germline lookup yields CDR1 MNHEY and CDR2 SVGAGI. CDR3 sequence reads: CAVRSQDTYEQYF. In DNA form, the CDR3 reads TGTGCCGTAAGGTCACAGGACACCTACGAGCAGTACTTC.

The chain uses TRBV21-1 and TRBJ2-7; the D call in the table, TRBD1, was not verified against the DNA. TRBV21-1 is reported as a pseudogene. The CDR3 has 15 amino acids. CDR3 residues: CASSLRGTILREQYF. The CDR3 DNA reads TGTGCCAGCAGTCTAAGGGGGACAATTCTCCGCGAGCAGTACTTC.

The chain combines TRBV28 with TRBJ2-4, with D perhaps TRBD1 or TRBD2 (5 bases each). The CDR3 totals 15 residues. Germline CDR1 MDHEN, CDR2 SYDVKM. V lost 2 bases and J 0 bases, leaving 8 bases between the germline ends. The CDR3 region is CASSLGGIAKNIQYF. The CDR3 bases are TGTGCCAGCAGTTTAGGGGGAATAGCCAAAAACATTCAGTACTTC.

The chain links TRBV11-2 to TRBJ1-4; D gene ambiguous. Trimming left V 5 bases short and J 0 bases short, with 10 bases between. Germline V CDR1 and CDR2: SGHAT, FQNNGV. This CDR3 is built from 15 residues. The CDR3 DNA reads as TGTGCCAGCAGCCTCGCGACACCAACTAATGAAAAACTGTTTTTT. It specifies CASSLATPTNEKLFF.

This clone has just one count. The CDR3 region is CASSLAGGEQYF. In DNA form, the CDR3 reads TGCGCCAGCAGCCTGGCGGGCGGCGAGCAGTACTTC. J is TRBJ2-7 and V is TRBV23-1; tentative D call: TRBD2 (5 bases). TRBV23-1 is assigned to the ORF class and has an uncertain function. Trimming removed 6 bases from V and 6 bases from J, with 12 bases in between. The length of the CDR3 is 12 residues.

The chain is built from TRBV19 and TRBJ1-2, with 7 positions matching TRBD1. Germline V CDR1 and CDR2: LNHDA, SQIVND (reference sequence). The CDR3 is 15 residues long. The CDR3 DNA reads as TGTGCGTCGGGACAGACAGAAAGGGCTAACTATGGCTACACCTTC. This gives the protein CASGQTERANYGYTF.

The V and J genes are TRBV6-5 and TRBJ1-6; no firm D call. Germline CDR1 and CDR2: MNHEY and SVGAGI. The CDR3 runs 14 residues. Trimming removed 6 bases at V and 1 base at J, with 7 bases between. The CDR3 coding sequence is TGTGCCAGCAGAAGGGAATCCTATAATTCACCCCTCCACTTT. Translated: CASRRESYNSPLHF.

This chain connects TRBV7-9 to TRBJ2-1; D ambiguous. The ends were cut back, 7 bases at V and 0 bases at J, with 13 bases in the middle. The CDR3 spans 15 residues. Looked up from germline, CDR1 is SEHNR and CDR2 is FQNEAQ (reference sequence). This CDR3 is CASTGLTFSYNEQFF. CDR3 DNA: TGTGCCAGCACCGGTCTTACTTTCTCCTACAATGAGCAGTTCTTC.

This clone appeared a single time. The J gene is TRBJ2-3, the V gene TRBV4-3, with D perhaps matching TRBD2 (6 bases). Trimming pared 3 bases from V and 4 bases from J, leaving 11 bases between. The germline V gene has CDR1 LGHNA and CDR2 YSLEER. The CDR3 is made up of 14 amino acids. The CDR3 loop reads CASSQGGEADTQYF. CDR3 DNA sequence: TGCGCCAGCAGCCAGGGAGGAGAAGCAGATACGCAGTATTTT.

This clone was observed once. This chain links TRBV4-3 with TRBJ2-1, with 9 bases aligning to TRBD1. Per the germline V gene, CDR1 is LGHNA and CDR2 is YSLEER. The CDR3 is made up of 17 amino acids. J was trimmed by 0 bases and V by 1 base; bases with no gene match: 4. The chain's CDR3 is CASSQGTTGGSYNEQFF. The CDR3 DNA reads as TGCGCCAGCAGCCAAGGTACGACAGGGGGCTCCTACAATGAGCAGTTCTTC.

This clone was seen once. The V gene is TRBV11-3, the J gene TRBJ2-2; D is uncertain. Trimming stripped 3 bases from V and 1 base from J, with 12 bases between. The CDR3 is made up of 16 amino acids. Germline V gene lookup returns CDR1 SGHNT and CDR2 YENEEA. The CDR3 region is CASSFSDWGNTGELFF. CDR3 nucleotides: TGTGCCAGCAGCTTTTCTGATTGGGGGAACACCGGGGAGCTGTTTTTT.